Sequencing of this TCR delta chain was carried out in a study of gamma-delta T cells after stem cell transplantation (dated by TCRdb to about 2016). The method was RT-PCR. This sample was sequenced with an Illumina MiSeq. For TCRdb, the public reads were processed anew by CATT, and duplicate DNA sequences were folded into one row. For this sample the table gives about 2,500 delta-chain clones, of which about a sixth were detected only once. Around 7% of the sample belongs to the ten largest clones. Taken from cysteine to phenylalanine, the CDR3 has 18 residues. Just the 54-base CDR3 DNA is kept, in frame starting at base 1. The germline V gene provides CDR1 GEAIGNYY and CDR2 EKD. The germline ends are 12 bases apart after V is trimmed by 1 base and J by 0 bases. This clone is large (0.1 to 1%). There is no known antigen for this receptor. No base quality information exists; no much larger clone differs at one position.

This clonotype originated in a human donor. It is not recorded whose cells these are; they may come from a transplant donor. The sequenced sample consisted of gamma-delta T cells. The sequence joins TRDV2 to TRDJ3, with TRDD3 tentatively as D gene (5 bases match). The sequenced DNA: TGTGCCTGTGACACGGGGGGCCACTTCTCCTGGGACACCCGACAGATGTTTTTC. Translated, this is CACDTGGHFSWDTRQMFF.